This T cell receptor (beta chain) was obtained from a study of CD8 T cells in Susac syndrome. About the study: When blood was drawn, the patients with Susac syndrome were therapy-naive, on corticosteroids, or on intravenous immunoglobulin alone.

Random hexamers were used to reverse transcribe an amount of roughly 0.45 to 1 ug RNA. Across 54 Vbeta and 13 Jbeta, immunoSEQ multiplex PCR amplified TCR beta CDR3. MiXCR, run by TCRdb on the immunoSEQ multiplex PCR reads, gives a single entry per CDR3 protein. The table has more than 95,000 distinct CDR3 sequences, more than 90% seen once. CDR1 is SGHDT, CDR2 YYEEEE, per germline. The CDR3 consists of 13 residues. V shed 2 bases and J shed 1 base, with 4 bases lying between them. Concerning this clonotype: Antigen specificity is unknown.

Whole-study results and caveats: Among people with Susac, CD8+ clonal expansion was greatest in TEMRA cells and active patients.

TEMRA cells were FACS-enriched, unlike CD8+ and CD4+ T cells, which were negatively isolated. This chain joins TRBV5-6 and TRBJ1-5; D is unclear. The TCR comes from a human donor with Susac syndrome. Sequencing used CD8+ T cells from PBMCs. In DNA form, the CDR3 reads TGTGCCAGCAGCTTCGGCAGCAATCAGCCCCAGCATTTT. Protein sequence: CASSFGSNQPQHF.